This entry concerns a single T cell receptor (beta chain). Per the germline V gene, CDR1 is MDHEN and CDR2 is SYDVKM. The CDR3 is 14 amino acids. V was trimmed by 3 bases and J by 5 bases, leaving 12 bases between them. This entry belongs to a study of blood T cell repertoires in COVID-19. Per the original methods: Reference gene primer amplification gave nucleated cell count estimates. Using immunoSEQ multiplex PCR, the repertoire was profiled, and TCRdb retains in-frame clones only, with some absent. V, J and clone size reflect that table, while D and trimming were determined from the DNA. Of about 150,000 clones in the sample, roughly 80% were seen once.

The V call is TRBV28, the J call TRBJ2-3, with D maybe TRBD2 (6 bases). The sequencing sample was made of peripheral blood. The clonotype comes from a man in his sixties or seventies with acute or convalescent COVID-19. As DNA, the CDR3 is TGTGCCAGCAGTTTTGGCACTAGCCAAGATACGCAGTATTTT. It is translated as CASSFGTSQDTQYF.